These 27 T cell receptor beta chains came from one sample sequenced in a study of T cells after yellow fever vaccination. Each CDR3 protein gets one entry after TCRdb re-called the 5' RACE reads with MiXCR. The data hold about 58,000 distinct CDR3 sequences, with roughly 6.9% observed a single time. The source was CD8+ T cells sorted from PBMCs, collected on the day of the first yellow fever vaccination. Every receptor here comes from a young man who received the YFV17D yellow fever vaccine.

The sample holds many counts of this clonotype. The chain joins TRBV4-3 to TRBJ2-3, with TRBD2 identical over 8 bases. The length of the CDR3 is 16 residues. V shed 4 bases and J 4 bases; nucleotides not matched to a gene: 10. The germline V gene has CDR1 LGHNA and CDR2 YSLEER. Written as DNA, the CDR3 is TGCGCCAGCAGCCCAGTAGCGGGACGGGGAGCAGATACGCAGTATTTT. Its protein is CASSPVAGRGADTQYF.

V gene TRBV29-1 combines with J gene TRBJ2-5; D possibly uses TRBD1 or TRBD2 (6 bases each). This CDR3 region has 14 residues. Germline-derived CDR1 and CDR2 are SQVTM and ANQGSEA. V was cut by 6 bases and J by 5 bases, with 19 bases left in between. The CDR3 here is CSVVPLTGGETQYF. CDR3 nucleotide sequence: TGCAGCGTGGTGCCACTGACAGGAGGGGAGACCCAGTACTTC.

This clonotype was detected many times. The rearrangement joins TRBV4-3 to TRBJ2-1, with D maybe TRBD2 (7 bases). Deletions cut 0 bases from V and 7 bases from J, with 19 bases between. Germline CDR1 is LGHNA and CDR2 is YSLEER. This CDR3 has 17 amino acids. DNA for the CDR3: TGCGCCAGCAGCCAAGATTTAGGGGGGGTGACTGGAAATGAGCAGTTCTTC. Translation: CASSQDLGGVTGNEQFF.

This clonotype has ten or more counts. This sequence joins TRBV29-1 and TRBJ2-7; 8 nucleotides agree with TRBD1. The CDR3 spans 14 residues. With V trimmed by 3 bases and J by 6 bases, 10 bases remained unmatched. CDR1 is SQVTM and CDR2 is ANQGSEA in the germline V gene. DNA of the CDR3: TGCAGCGTTGACTCCGGCAGGGGGCTCATCGAGCAGTACTTC. Residues: CSVDSGRGLIEQYF.

This clonotype was picked up many times. The chain uses TRBV19 and TRBJ2-1, with D perhaps matching TRBD2 (6 bases). Germline assignment: CDR1 LNHDA and CDR2 SQIVND (reference sequence). V gave up 2 bases and J gave up 9 bases, with 17 bases separating them. The length of the CDR3 is 15 residues. Written as DNA, the CDR3 is TGTGCCAGTAGTATACCCAGTTGGGGGGTAACTGAGCAGTTCTTC. It is translated as CASSIPSWGVTEQFF.

Ten or more counts support this clonotype. J is TRBJ1-1 and V is TRBV2; no clear D. Trimming removed 3 bases at V and 2 bases at J, with 1 base between. The CDR3 loop spans 11 amino acids. Germline-derived CDR1 and CDR2 are SNHLY and FYNNEI. This CDR3 reads CASSDNTEAFF. Here the CDR3 DNA reads TGTGCCAGCAGTGATAACACTGAAGCTTTCTTT.

This clonotype has at least ten counts. This sequence joins TRBV12-3 or TRBV12-4 and TRBJ2-1; either TRBD1 or TRBD2 may supply D (5 bases each). The V end was cut by 3 bases, the J end by 15 bases, with 12 bases between. This CDR3 contains 11 residues. The CDR3 nucleotides are TGTGCCAGCAGTTTCTCCGGGGCGCCGTTCTTC. Translating gives CASSFSGAPFF.

CDR3 residues: CASSEAVTVFYGYTF. As DNA, the CDR3 is TGTGCCAGCAGTGAAGCCGTGACAGTCTTCTATGGCTACACCTTC. The J gene is TRBJ1-2, the V gene TRBV6-1, with D perhaps TRBD1 (5 bases). CDR1 and CDR2 (germline): MNHNS, SASEGT. Deletions cut 0 bases from V and 4 bases from J, with 12 bases between. The CDR3 consists of 15 residues.

CDR3 DNA sequence: TGTGCCATGAGCCCCGAGCTACGGCACAATGAGCAGTTCTTC. It translates to CAMSPELRHNEQFF. V and J are TRBV5-6 and TRBJ2-1; the D is unclear. The CDR3 spans 14 residues. Germline lookup yields CDR1 SGHDT and CDR2 YYEEEE. The V end was cut by 9 bases, the J end by 5 bases, with 18 bases between.

This sequence joins TRBV5-5 and TRBJ2-7, with D unclear. The CDR3 consists of 12 residues. Germline-derived CDR1 and CDR2 are SGHKS and YYEKEE (reference sequence). The V gene lost 4 bases and the J gene lost 0 bases, with 5 bases spanning the gap. CDR3 loop: CASSAISYEQYF. In nucleotides, the CDR3 is TGTGCCAGCAGCGCCATCTCCTACGAGCAGTACTTC.

This clonotype appeared many times. This chain links TRBV5-5 with TRBJ2-2, with D hard to call. Deletions cut 4 bases from V and 0 bases from J, with 7 bases between. There are 14 residues in the CDR3. Per germline, CDR1 SGHKS and CDR2 YYEKEE (reference sequence). CDR3 sequence reads: CASSPGPNTGELFF. CDR3 nucleotides: TGTGCCAGCAGCCCGGGTCCGAACACCGGGGAGCTGTTTTTT.

This clonotype was detected ten times or more. This chain links TRBV10-3 with TRBJ2-3, with a weak D call TRBD2 (6 bases). The ends were cut back, 7 bases at V and 0 bases at J, with 8 bases in the middle. The CDR3 has 13 residues. CDR1 and CDR2 from the germline V gene are ENHRY and SYGVKD. The CDR3 spells CAIIAESTDTQYF. CDR3 bases: TGTGCCATCATAGCGGAGAGCACAGATACGCAGTATTTT.

In its sample, this clonotype was seen a few times. J is TRBJ2-1 and V is TRBV9; D call uncertain. Trimming pared 1 base from V and 4 bases from J, leaving 6 bases between. The CDR3 runs 13 residues. Germline-derived CDR1 and CDR2 are SGDLS and YYNGEE. The chain's CDR3 is CASSVWDYNEQFF. CDR3 DNA sequence: TGTGCCAGCAGCGTATGGGATTACAATGAGCAGTTCTTC.

This clonotype appeared many times. The chain joins TRBV4-3 to TRBJ2-7; D possibly uses TRBD1 or TRBD2 (5 bases each). The germline gives CDR1 LGHNA, CDR2 YSLEER. CDR3 size: 13 residues. V lost 4 bases and J lost 1, with 8 bases in between. The CDR3 coding sequence is TGCGCCAGCAGCCTGGGACCATCCTACGAGCAGTACTTC. It translates to CASSLGPSYEQYF.

The rearrangement links TRBV27 to TRBJ2-3; tentatively, D is TRBD1 or TRBD2 (5 bases each). Germline CDR1 reads MNHEY; CDR2 reads SMNVEV (reference sequence). CDR3 length equals 15 residues. The V end was cut by 4 bases, the J end by 0 bases, with 11 bases between. The CDR3 DNA is TGTGCCAGCAGTTCCCGGGACCGAAGCACAGATACGCAGTATTTT. It is translated as CASSSRDRSTDTQYF.

This clonotype has at least ten counts. The V and J genes are TRBV6-5 and TRBJ2-5; D ambiguous. V was pared by 6 bases and J by 7 bases, with 12 bases between. CDR1 and CDR2 from the germline V gene are MNHEY and SVGAGI. This CDR3 contains 12 residues. CDR3 protein: CASRAKVGTQYF. In DNA, the CDR3 is TGTGCCAGCAGGGCGAAGGTCGGGACCCAGTACTTC.

The sample holds a few counts of this clonotype. The chain couples TRBV12-3 or TRBV12-4 to TRBJ1-1; 11 nucleotides agree with TRBD1. This CDR3 has 17 amino acids. The trim removed 3 bases at V and 2 bases at J, leaving 8 bases unmatched. CDR3 sequence: CASSFPGQGVPNTEAFF. The CDR3, as DNA: TGTGCCAGCAGTTTCCCGGGACAGGGGGTCCCTAACACTGAAGCTTTCTTT.

In its sample, this clonotype is medium-sized. The rearrangement links TRBV10-1 to TRBJ2-3; D gene uncertain. The CDR3 length is 11 residues. V was cut by 4 bases and J by 8 bases, with 7 bases left in between. Germline loops: CDR1 WNHNN, CDR2 SYGVQD (reference sequence). The CDR3, as DNA: TGCGCCAGCAGTGGAATTGGTACGCAGTATTTT. Encoded protein: CASSGIGTQYF.

This clonotype has just a few counts. The V gene is TRBV21-1, the J gene TRBJ2-5; TRBD2, the D gene given by the table, was not confirmed from the DNA. TRBV21-1 is reported as a pseudogene. CDR3 length: 18 residues. In DNA form, the CDR3 reads TGTGCCAGCAGCAAAGTCAGGTGTCGGGGGGCCGGGGGGGAGACCCAGTACTTC. Residues: CASSKVRCRGAGGETQYF.

This clonotype has a handful of counts. The V gene is TRBV4-1, the J gene TRBJ1-5; D may be TRBD1 (6 bases). The V end lost 1 base, the J end lost 4 bases, and 8 bases lay between the germline ends. CDR1 is MGHRA, CDR2 YSYEKL, per germline. This CDR3 has 14 residues. The CDR3 sequence is CASSQVGQNQPQHF. The CDR3 DNA sequence: TGCGCCAGCAGCCAAGTGGGACAAAATCAGCCCCAGCATTTT.

This clonotype was seen at least ten times. The chain recombines TRBV4-1 with TRBJ2-1; the D gene is possibly TRBD1 (5 bases). V lost 7 bases and J lost 8, with 15 bases in between. The CDR3 contains 13 residues. Germline V gene sequence: CDR1 MGHRA, CDR2 YSYEKL. This CDR3 reads CASNRHPSDEQFF. The CDR3 DNA follows: TGCGCCAGCAACAGGCACCCCAGCGATGAGCAGTTCTTC.

This clonotype was detected once. The junction does not match germline at one end; this may be a read error. The rearrangement joins TRBV7-8 to TRBJ2-7, with no clear D. Per germline, CDR1 SGHVS and CDR2 FQNEAQ. The CDR3 extends over 11 amino acids. The chain's CDR3 is CPSSSFYEQYF. The CDR3 DNA sequence: TGTCCCAGCAGCTCGTTCTACGAGCAGTACTTC.

V usage is TRBV4-1 and J usage is TRBJ2-1; TRBD2 matches 10 bases. Germline CDR1 and CDR2: MGHRA and YSYEKL. V lost 4 bases, J lost 8 bases, and 8 bases stayed unmatched. CDR3 length: 15 amino acids. CDR3 nucleotides: TGCGCCAGCAGCCGAGCGGGGGGGCGTGCGGATGAGCAGTTCTTC. Translation: CASSRAGGRADEQFF.

The chain employs TRBV6-6 and TRBJ1-1, with TRBD1 as a possible D gene (6 bases). This CDR3 spans 13 amino acids. Trimming cost V 6 bases and J 4 bases, with 12 bases left between them. Germline CDR1 MNHNY, CDR2 SVGAGI (reference sequence). CDR3 sequence: CASRLTGATEAFF. Here the CDR3 DNA reads TGTGCCAGCAGATTGACAGGAGCCACTGAAGCTTTCTTT.

In this sample, this clonotype turned up many times. V gene TRBV4-1 combines with J gene TRBJ2-1; tentative D call: TRBD2 (6 bases). The CDR3 loop spans 17 amino acids. V was pared by 6 bases and J by 10 bases, with 28 bases between. From germline, CDR1 is MGHRA and CDR2 YSYEKL. For the CDR3, the DNA is TGCGCCAGCAGGAGCTTACCCGGGGACGGAGGGGCCCTCGAGCAGTTCTTC. Translating gives CASRSLPGDGGALEQFF.

This clonotype was counted ten times or more. The chain couples TRBV7-2 to TRBJ2-3; no definite D call. V dropped 4 bases and J dropped 2 bases, with 1 base sitting between them. The CDR3 is 11 amino acids. In germline, CDR1 is SGHTA, CDR2 FQGNSA. The CDR3 here is CASSYTDTQYF. The CDR3 region has the DNA TGTGCCAGCAGCTACACAGATACGCAGTATTTT.

V gene TRBV7-9 combines with J gene TRBJ2-2; TRBD1 is a possible D gene (6 bases). Trimming removed 1 base from V and 4 bases from J, with 13 bases in between. This CDR3 has 16 amino acids. Per germline, CDR1 SEHNR and CDR2 FQNEAQ (reference sequence). The chain's CDR3 is CASSLETGPATGELFF. DNA for the CDR3: TGTGCCAGCAGCTTAGAAACAGGGCCGGCCACCGGGGAGCTGTTTTTT. The full variable domain, in which reference TRBV7-9 and TRBJ2-2 provide the parts outside the CDR3, is DTGVSQNPRHKITKRGQNVTFRCDPISEHNRLYWYRQTLGQGPEFLTYFQNEAQLEKSRLLSDRFSAERPKGSFSTLEIQRTEQGDSAMYLCASSLETGPATGELFFGEGSRLTVL.